This T cell receptor beta chain was captured by sequencing in a study of naive and memory T cell subsets. CDR3 length equals 14 residues. Germline values: CDR1 MNHEY, CDR2 SMNVEV (reference sequence). V was clipped by 2 bases and J by 4 bases; unmatched bases: 2. Points from the study as a whole: Possibly reflecting memory cells re-expressing CD45RA, a few larger clonotypes occurred in naive repertoires, especially CD8.

The beta constant-region primer was an equimolar mix of two oligonucleotides covering TRBC1 and TRBC2. Nested alpha and beta constant-region primers with the SP2 primer drove four PCR rounds on ligated cDNA. TCRdb re-called the UMI-ligation and nested PCR reads through MiXCR, storing one row per CDR3 protein. Here the sample spans about 140,000 distinct CDR3 sequences, under 25% being singletons. This clonotype was picked up many times. As yet, its antigen is unknown. Four subsets defined by CD45RA and CD27 were sorted after CD3, CD4, CD8 and live/dead staining. The chain carries TRBV27 and TRBJ2-7; 10 nucleotides agree with TRBD2. Input material: naive CD8+ T cells from blood. This sequence was found in a human donor in good health. CDR3 sequence reads: CASSLASGSYEQYF. Here the CDR3 DNA reads TGTGCCAGCAGTTTAGCTAGCGGGAGTTACGAGCAGTACTTC.